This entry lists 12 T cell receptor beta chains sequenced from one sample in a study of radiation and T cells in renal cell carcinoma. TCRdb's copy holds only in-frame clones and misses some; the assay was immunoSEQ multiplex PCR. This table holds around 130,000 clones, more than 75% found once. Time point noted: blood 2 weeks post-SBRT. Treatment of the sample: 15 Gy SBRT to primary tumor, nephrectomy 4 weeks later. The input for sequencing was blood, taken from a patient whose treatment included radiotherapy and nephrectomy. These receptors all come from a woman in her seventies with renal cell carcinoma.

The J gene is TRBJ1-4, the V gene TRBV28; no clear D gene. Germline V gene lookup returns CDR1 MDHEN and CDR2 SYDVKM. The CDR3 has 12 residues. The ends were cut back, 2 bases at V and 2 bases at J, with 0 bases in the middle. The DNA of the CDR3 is TGTGCCAGCAGTTTAACTAATGAAAAACTGTTTTTT. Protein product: CASSLTNEKLFF. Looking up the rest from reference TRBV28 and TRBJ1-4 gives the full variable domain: DVKVTQSSRYLVKRTGEKVFLECVQDMDHENMFWYRQDPGLGLRLIYFSYDVKMKEKGDIPEGYSVSREKKERFSLILESASTNQTSMYLCASSLTNEKLFFGSGTQLSVL.

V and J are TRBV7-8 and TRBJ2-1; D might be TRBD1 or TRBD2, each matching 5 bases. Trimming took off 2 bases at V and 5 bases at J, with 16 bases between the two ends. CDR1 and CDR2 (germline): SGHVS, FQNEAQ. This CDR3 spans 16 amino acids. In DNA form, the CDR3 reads TGTGCCAGCAGCTTATGGGGGTTCCCCACGAACAATGAGCAGTTCTTC. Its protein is CASSLWGFPTNNEQFF.

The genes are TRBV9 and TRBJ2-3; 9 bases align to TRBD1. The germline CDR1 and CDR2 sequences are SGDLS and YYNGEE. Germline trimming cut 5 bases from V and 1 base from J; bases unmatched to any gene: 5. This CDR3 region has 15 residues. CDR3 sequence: CASSYRQGGTDTQYF. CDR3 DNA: TGTGCCAGCAGTTACCGACAGGGGGGCACAGATACGCAGTATTTT.

The CDR3 nucleotides read TGTGCCAGCAGTGAAGATAGCTCCTACAATGAGCAGTTCTTC. It specifies CASSEDSSYNEQFF. J is TRBJ2-1 and V is TRBV2; no reliable D call. The CDR3 runs 14 residues. Deletions cut 1 base from V and 0 bases from J, with 4 bases between. Germline CDR1 reads SNHLY; CDR2 reads FYNNEI.

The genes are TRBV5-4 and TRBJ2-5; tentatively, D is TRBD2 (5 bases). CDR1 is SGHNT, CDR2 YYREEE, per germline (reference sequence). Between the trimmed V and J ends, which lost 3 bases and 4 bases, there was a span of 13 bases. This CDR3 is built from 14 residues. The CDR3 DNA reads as TGTGCCAGCAGCTCGGGCCTCCGGGGAGAGACCCAGTACTTC. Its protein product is CASSSGLRGETQYF.

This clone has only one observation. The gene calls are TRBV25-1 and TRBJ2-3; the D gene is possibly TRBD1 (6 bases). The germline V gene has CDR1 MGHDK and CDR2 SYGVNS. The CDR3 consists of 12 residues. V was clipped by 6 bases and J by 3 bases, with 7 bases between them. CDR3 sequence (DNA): TGTGCCAGCAGGAGGGGGACAGATACGCAGTATTTT. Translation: CASRRGTDTQYF.

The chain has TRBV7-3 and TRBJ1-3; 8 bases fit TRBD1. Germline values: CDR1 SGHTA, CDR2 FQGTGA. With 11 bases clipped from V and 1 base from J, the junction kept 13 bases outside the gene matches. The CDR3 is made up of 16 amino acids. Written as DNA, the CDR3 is TGTGCCGGACCAGCACGGACAGGGACATCTGGAAACACCATATATTTT. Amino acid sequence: CAGPARTGTSGNTIYF.

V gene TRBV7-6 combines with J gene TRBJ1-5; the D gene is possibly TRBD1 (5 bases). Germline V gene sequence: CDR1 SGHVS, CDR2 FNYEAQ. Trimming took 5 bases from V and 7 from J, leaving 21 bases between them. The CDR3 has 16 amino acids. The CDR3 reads CASSPNEGGGRQPQHF. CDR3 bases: TGTGCCAGCAGCCCTAATGAGGGTGGGGGAAGGCAGCCCCAGCATTTT.

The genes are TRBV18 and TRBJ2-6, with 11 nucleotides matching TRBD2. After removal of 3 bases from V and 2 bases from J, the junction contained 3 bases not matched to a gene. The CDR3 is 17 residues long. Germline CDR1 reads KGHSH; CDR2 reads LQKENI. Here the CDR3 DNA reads TGTGCCAGCTCACCCCAACTAGCGGGGGCTGGGGCCAACGTCCTGACTTTC. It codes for CASSPQLAGAGANVLTF.

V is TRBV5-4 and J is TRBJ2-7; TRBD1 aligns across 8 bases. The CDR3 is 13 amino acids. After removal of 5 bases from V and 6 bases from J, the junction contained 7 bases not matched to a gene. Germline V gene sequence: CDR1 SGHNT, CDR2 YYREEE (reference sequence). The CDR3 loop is CASSDRGPLEQYF. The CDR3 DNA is TGTGCCAGCAGTGACAGGGGTCCCCTCGAGCAGTACTTC.

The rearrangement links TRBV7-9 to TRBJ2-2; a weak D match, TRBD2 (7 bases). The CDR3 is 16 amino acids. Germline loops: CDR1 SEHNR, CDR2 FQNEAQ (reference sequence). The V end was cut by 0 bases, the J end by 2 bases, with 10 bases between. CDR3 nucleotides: TGTGCCAGCAGCTTAGCCGGGGGGCTCAACACCGGGGAGCTGTTTTTT. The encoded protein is CASSLAGGLNTGELFF.

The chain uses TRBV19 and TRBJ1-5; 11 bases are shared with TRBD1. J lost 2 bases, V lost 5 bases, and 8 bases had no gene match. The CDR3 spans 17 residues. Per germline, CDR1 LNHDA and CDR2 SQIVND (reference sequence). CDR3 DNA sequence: TGTGCCAGTAGTGGAGGACAGGGGGCTTGGGGCAATCAGCCCCAGCATTTT. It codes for CASSGGQGAWGNQPQHF.